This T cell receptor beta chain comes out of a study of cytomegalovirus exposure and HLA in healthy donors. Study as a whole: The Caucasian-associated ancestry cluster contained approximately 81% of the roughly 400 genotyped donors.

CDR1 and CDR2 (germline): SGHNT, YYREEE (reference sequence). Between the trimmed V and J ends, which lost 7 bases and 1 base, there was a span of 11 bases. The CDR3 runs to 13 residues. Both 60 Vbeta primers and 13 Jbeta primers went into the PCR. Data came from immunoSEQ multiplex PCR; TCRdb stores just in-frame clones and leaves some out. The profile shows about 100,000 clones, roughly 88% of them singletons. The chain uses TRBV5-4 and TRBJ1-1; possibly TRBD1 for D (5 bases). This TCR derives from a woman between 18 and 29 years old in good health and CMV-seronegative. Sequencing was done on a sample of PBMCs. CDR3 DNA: TGTGCCAGCGTCGGCACAGGGAACACTGAAGCTTTCTTT. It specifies CASVGTGNTEAFF.